The 7 T cell receptor beta chains below all came from one sample that was sequenced in a study of blood T cell repertoires in COVID-19. Profiling relied on immunoSEQ multiplex PCR, and the TCRdb table lists in-frame clones only, not all of them. The sample holds more than 150,000 clones, around 90% seen once. What was sequenced was PBMCs or T cells enriched from blood (not recorded which). Every receptor here comes from a woman in her 30s who had recovered from COVID-19.

This clone appeared a single time. The J gene is TRBJ1-3, the V gene TRBV7-2; 8 bases are a match to TRBD1. Germline lookup yields CDR1 SGHTA and CDR2 FQGNSA. The CDR3 runs 15 residues. J gave up 3 bases and V 4 bases, and 5 bases lay outside the gene matches. CDR3 loop: CASSSLGTGGNTIYF. In nucleotides, the CDR3 is TGTGCCAGCAGCTCACTCGGGACAGGTGGAAACACCATATATTTT.

The chain recombines TRBV30 with TRBJ1-2; D unclear. V gave up 0 bases and J gave up 6 bases, with 14 bases separating them. Germline V gene data show CDR1 as GTSNPN and CDR2 as SVGIG (reference sequence). The CDR3 loop spans 14 amino acids. For the CDR3, the DNA is TGTGCCTGGAGTGTACGTATCGGGGAAGATGGCTACACCTTC. Translated, it gives CAWSVRIGEDGYTF.

The CDR3 protein is CASSSTIAGGHNEQFF. DNA of the CDR3: TGTGCCAGCAGTTCAACAATAGCGGGGGGGCACAATGAGCAGTTCTTC. The chain carries TRBV6-2 or TRBV6-3 and TRBJ2-1; 11 bases align to TRBD2. The CDR3 length is 16 residues. The ends lost 4 bases at V and 5 bases at J; junction bases unmatched: 7. Germline V CDR1 and CDR2: MNHEY, SVGEGT.

The chain is built from TRBV9 and TRBJ1-2; unclear D gene. Germline CDR1 reads SGDLS; CDR2 reads YYNGEE. V gave up 4 bases and J gave up 2 bases, with 12 bases separating them. The CDR3 spans 14 residues. CDR3 coding DNA: TGTGCCAGCAGCTTGGGCGTCACCAACTATGGCTACACCTTC. Residues: CASSLGVTNYGYTF. The variable domain in full, with the rest retrieved from reference TRBV9 and TRBJ1-2, is DSGVTQTPKHLITATGQRVTLRCSPRSGDLSVYWYQQSLDQGLQFLIQYYNGEERAKGNILERFSAQQFPDLHSELNLSSLELGDSALYFCASSLGVTNYGYTFGSGTRLTVV.

The rearrangement links TRBV9 to TRBJ2-2; 8 bases line up with TRBD1. CDR1 is SGDLS, CDR2 YYNGEE, per germline. The CDR3 covers 16 residues. V dropped 6 bases and J dropped 1; count of bases not matched to a gene: 8. The CDR3, as DNA: TGTGCCAGCACCGAACCCGGACAGGGGAACACCGGGGAGCTGTTTTTT. It encodes CASTEPGQGNTGELFF.

This clone was seen more than once but under ten times. The CDR3 coding sequence is TGTGCCAGCAGCTTGGCGGTGGGAGTGGGTACAGATACGCAGTATTTT. Translating it yields CASSLAVGVGTDTQYF. V gene TRBV5-4 combines with J gene TRBJ2-3, with TRBD2 as a possible D gene (5 bases). Germline loops: CDR1 SGHNT, CDR2 YYREEE (reference sequence). The CDR3 totals 16 residues. V shed 0 bases and J shed 3 bases, with 14 bases lying between them.

The V and J genes are TRBV30 and TRBJ2-5, with 10 bases identical to TRBD2. The V gene end was trimmed by 7 bases and the J gene end by 5 bases; junction bases not matched to a gene: 7. The germline V gene encodes CDR1 GTSNPN and CDR2 SVGIG (reference sequence). The CDR3 is made up of 13 amino acids. The CDR3 coding sequence is TGTGCCTTCAGCGGGAGGGGTTCGGAGACCCAGTACTTC. Its protein product is CAFSGRGSETQYF.